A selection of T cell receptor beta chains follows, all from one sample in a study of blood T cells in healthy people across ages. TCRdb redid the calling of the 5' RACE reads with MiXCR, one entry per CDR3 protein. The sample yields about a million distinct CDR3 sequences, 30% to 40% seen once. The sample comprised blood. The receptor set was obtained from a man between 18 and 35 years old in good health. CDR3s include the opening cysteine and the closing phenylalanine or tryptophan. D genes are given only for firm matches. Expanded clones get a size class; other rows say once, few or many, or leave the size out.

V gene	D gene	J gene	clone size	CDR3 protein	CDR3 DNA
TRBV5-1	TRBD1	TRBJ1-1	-	CASSSGTGASEAFF	TGCGCCAGCAGCTCCGGGACAGGCGCGTCTGAAGCTTTCTTT
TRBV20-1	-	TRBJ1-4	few	CSAQSSGINEKLFF	TGCAGTGCCCAATCATCAGGAATAAATGAAAAACTGTTTTTT
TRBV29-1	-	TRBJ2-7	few	CSARDVERGQYF	TGCAGCGCCCGGGACGTAGAACGGGGGCAGTACTTC
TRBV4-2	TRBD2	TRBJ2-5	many	CASSHTSGGSQETQYF	TGTGCCAGCAGCCACACTAGCGGGGGGTCTCAAGAGACCCAGTACTTC
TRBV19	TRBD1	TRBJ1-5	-	CASRTGVVKPQHF	TGTGCCAGTAGAACAGGGGTGGTGAAGCCCCAGCATTTT
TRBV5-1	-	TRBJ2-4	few	CASSLGDVNIQYF	TGCGCCAGCAGCTTGGGGGACGTAAACATTCAGTACTTC
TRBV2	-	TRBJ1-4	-	CASGWNYRFSNEKLFF	TGTGCCAGCGGGTGGAATTACCGATTCTCTAATGAAAAACTGTTTTTT
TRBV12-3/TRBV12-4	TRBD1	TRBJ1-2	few	CASSSFDRGTGYTF	TGTGCCAGCAGTTCCTTCGACAGGGGGACTGGCTACACCTTC
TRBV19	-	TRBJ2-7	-	CATSIGQGNEQYF	TGTGCCACCTCCATTGGGCAGGGTAACGAGCAGTACTTC
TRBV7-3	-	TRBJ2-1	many	CASSLAGTSYNEQFF	TGCGCCAGCAGCTTGGCCGGGACTTCCTACAATGAGCAGTTCTTC
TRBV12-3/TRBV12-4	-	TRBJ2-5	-	CASSFSGGARNEQYF	TGTGCCAGCAGCTTCTCTGGGGGGGCGAGGAATGAGCAGTACTTC
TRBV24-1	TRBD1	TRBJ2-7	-	CATSDSRDRSPYEQYF	TGTGCCACCAGTGATTCGAGGGACAGAAGCCCCTACGAGCAGTACTTC
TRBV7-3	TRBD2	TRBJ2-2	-	CASSLTGLAGPGELFF	TGTGCCAGCAGCTTAACGGGACTAGCGGGGCCCGGGGAGCTGTTTTTT
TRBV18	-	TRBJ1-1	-	CASSPLSGGLDTEAFF	TGTGCCAGCTCACCGCTCTCGGGGGGGTTGGACACTGAAGCTTTCTTT
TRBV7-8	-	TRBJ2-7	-	CASSPRDLNYEQYF	TGTGCCAGCAGCCCTAGGGACCTTAACTACGAGCAGTACTTC
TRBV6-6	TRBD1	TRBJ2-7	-	CASSPGQVLAYEQYF	TGTGCCAGCAGTCCGGGACAGGTTCTTGCCTACGAGCAGTACTTC
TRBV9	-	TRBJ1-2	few	CASSVANSFNYGYTF	TGTGCCAGCAGCGTAGCGAACAGCTTTAACTATGGCTACACCTTC
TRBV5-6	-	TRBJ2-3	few	CASSIAPRTQYF	TGTGCCAGCAGCATCGCACCCCGTACGCAGTATTTT
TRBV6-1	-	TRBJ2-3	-	CASGFPGGAVLTDTQYF	TGTGCCAGCGGGTTCCCCGGAGGAGCGGTACTCACAGATACGCAGTATTTT
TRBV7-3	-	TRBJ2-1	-	CASSFPGAEQFF	TGTGCCAGCAGCTTTCCGGGGGCTGAGCAGTTCTTC
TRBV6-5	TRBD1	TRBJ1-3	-	CASSYSGTGRSGNTIYF	TGTGCCAGCAGTTACTCCGGGACAGGGAGGTCTGGAAACACCATATATTTT
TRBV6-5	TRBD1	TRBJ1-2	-	CASSADQGAYGYTF	TGTGCCAGCAGTGCAGACCAGGGGGCTTATGGCTACACCTTC
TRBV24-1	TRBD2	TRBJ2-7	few	CATSDPPRLAGAYEQYF	TGTGCCACCAGTGACCCGCCTCGACTAGCGGGGGCCTACGAGCAGTACTTC
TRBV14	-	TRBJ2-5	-	CASSQTYLRGRFRRLYF	TGCGCCAGCAGCCAAACGTACCTCAGGGGACGCTTTCGTCGGTTGTACTTC
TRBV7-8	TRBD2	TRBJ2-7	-	CASSPQTSNEQYF	TGTGCCAGCAGCCCTCAGACTAGCAATGAGCAGTACTTC
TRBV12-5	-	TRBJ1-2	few	CASASTHLYGYTF	TGTGCTAGTGCCTCGACTCACCTCTATGGCTACACCTTC
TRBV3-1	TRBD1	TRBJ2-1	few	CASSLRQGANEQFF	TGTGCCAGCAGCTTAAGACAGGGGGCGAATGAGCAGTTCTTC
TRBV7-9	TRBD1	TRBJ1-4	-	CASSYPPGTVQGNEKLFF	TGTGCCAGCAGCTATCCCCCCGGGACAGTGCAGGGAAATGAAAAACTGTTTTTT
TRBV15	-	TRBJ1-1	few	CATTPVRGEAFF	TGTGCCACCACTCCCGTGAGGGGTGAAGCTTTCTTT
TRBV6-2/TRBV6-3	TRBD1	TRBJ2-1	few	CASSHMGRRTGARNEQFF	TGTGCCAGCAGCCATATGGGACGGAGGACAGGGGCGCGGAATGAGCAGTTCTTC
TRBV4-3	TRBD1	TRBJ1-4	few	CASSQDTGQEGREKLFF	TGCGCCAGCAGCCAAGATACGGGACAGGAGGGTAGAGAAAAACTGTTTTTT
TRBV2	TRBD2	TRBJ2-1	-	CASREHRALSTSGFYNERFF	TGTGCCAGCAGAGAACACAGGGCCCTATCGACTAGCGGTTTCTACAATGAGCGGTTCTTC